This T cell receptor (beta chain) was captured in a study of shared clonotypes between healthy human individuals (dated by TCRdb to 2019 to 2021). Context from the whole study: The cohort comprised two women and a few men aged 18 to 49 years. To increase sequencing depth and limit assay-specific biases, different laboratories used diverse techniques to prepare libraries and sequence TCR repertoires. To estimate repertoire size and how much clonotypes are shared between individuals, the study performed deep sequencing of blood TCR repertoires from 4 to 6 healthy adults. Leukapheresis yielded between about 0.8 and 8.9 billion PBMCs per donor. For each donor, CD4 naive and CD4 memory were each given three plates, CD8 naive was given two plates, and CD8 memory was given one plate. The full study reports these points: When several donors were compared, the shared fraction of clonotypes was approximately 5% for naive CD4, 3% to 4% for naive CD8, 2.3% for memory CD4, and under 0.5% for memory CD8. Based on pairwise subsampling, the degree of clonotype sharing among donors was expected to be affected by sequencing depth. Higher generation probabilities were observed for clonotypes shared by all four sorted-subset donors than for non-shared clonotypes. The small number of donors limited the genetic and exposure-history diversity represented. Incomplete sequencing was indicated by rarefaction of sorted-subset datasets, despite the large sequencing depth. Naive subsets generally had larger estimated clonotype richness than memory subsets did. Only blood was sampled, and tissue TCR repertoires likely differ from those in blood.

TCR CDR3 regions were amplified from genomic DNA by multiplex PCR using the deep immunoSEQ assay. For each cell subset, the extracted genomic DNA was distributed evenly across all wells of several immunoSEQ 96-well plates, and each plate served as one replicate. Each replicate PCR for sorted subsets received around 210 ng genomic DNA, equal to about 30,000 T cell genomes. Purified libraries were quantified with a Qubit 3.0 fluorometer, sized on a Bioanalyzer 2100, and re-quantified with the KAPA Library Quantification kit. A separate single-read 150-cycle Illumina NextSeq 550 flow cell was used to sequence each immunoSEQ 96-well plate. The published analysis was carried out like this. Because only junctional sequences without quality scores were contained in the immunoSEQ output, filtering matching that applied to full-length reads could not be performed. To assign V/J genes and CDR3, sequences were annotated using PyIR, a Python wrapper for IgBLAST v1.9, with IMGT germline references. Reads with weak V/J assignments (E-value above 1e-6), missing CDR3, stop codons, out-of-frame junctions, or ambiguous translated residues were removed. A V3J clonotype was defined by an identical inferred V gene, J gene, and CDR3 amino acid sequence. Percentage overlap between repertoires was computed as shared unique clonotypes divided by the size of the smaller repertoire. RTK rarefaction, the Chao1 estimator, and Recon v2.1 estimates of unobserved clonotypes were used to assess repertoire richness. For all TCRbeta clonotypes obtained by the gDNA method from a few donors, generation probabilities were computed with OLGA. The immuneACCESS repertoire file appears here via TCRdb, limited to in-frame rearrangements. These files lack a portion of the clones; in checked studies, under half of the deficit traces to unresolved V genes, and the cause of the others is not known. That table gives V, J and clone size, and the DNA gave D and trimming. The sample table records approximately 2,000,000 clones; under 95% of these occur just once. The biggest ten clones account for more than 0.35% of the sample.

A word on this clone: Its antigen is still unknown. No base quality information exists; no much larger clone differs at one position.

Donors were healthy HIV-negative adults with no recently reported acute infections or vaccinations. Every donor was a Caucasian adult living in Nashville, Tennessee, USA. Magnetic negative selection was used to enrich CD4+ T cells, after which naive cells were positively selected on CD45RA and the negative fraction became the memory subset. After blood collection by leukapheresis, PBMCs were isolated using Ficoll-Histopaque density gradient centrifugation and then cryopreserved in the vapor phase of liquid nitrogen. Purity and quantity of every magnetically sorted T cell population were checked by analytical flow cytometry. Genomic DNA was isolated from every sorted fraction and measured by UV absorbance on a Nanodrop 2000c. Specimen: naive CD4+ T cells from PBMCs. What the cell subset or site label conveys for this sample: CD45RA+ positively selected. The origin of this receptor is a man between 18 and 29 years old in good health. Some clones in this sample may be carry-over from other donors' samples.

The CDR3 region: CASSLSSRRGYNEQFF. The DNA sequence reads TGTGCCAGCAGCCTATCTAGCAGGAGGGGCTACAATGAGCAGTTCTTC. The V gene is TRBV5-4 and the J gene is TRBJ2-1; the best D guess is TRBD2, with 6 bases matching. Deletion took 4 bases off V and 3 bases off J, with a span of 17 bases between the germline ends. From its cysteine to its phenylalanine, the CDR3 spans 16 amino acids. The retained sequence is limited to the CDR3, 48 bases, with the frame set at the first base. CDR1 is given as SGHNT and CDR2 as YYREEE, both from the germline V gene (reference sequence). This CDR3, with the reference TRBV5-4 and TRBJ2-1 proteins standing in past its ends, gives the full variable domain ETGVTQSPTHLIKTRGQQVTLRCSSQSGHNTVSWYQQALGQGPQFIFQYYREEENGRGNFPPRFSGLQFPNYSSELNVNALELDDSALYLCASSLSSRRGYNEQFFGPGTRLTVL.